Listed below are T cell receptor beta chains from one sample, sequenced in a study of CD8 T cells in Susac syndrome. TCRdb reprocessed the immunoSEQ multiplex PCR reads via MiXCR and lists one record per CDR3 protein. The data contain about 150,000 distinct CDR3 sequences, roughly 94% of them seen just once; the ten biggest clones take up approximately 0.18%. The sequenced sample was CD8+ T cells from PBMCs. The receptors were gathered from a human donor with Susac syndrome. Both conserved end residues are part of each CDR3. Each record gives: D gene, V gene, J gene, CDR3 length, clone size, CDR3 DNA, CDR3 protein. The D gene is left open where the match is weak. Clone sizes are given selectively: once, few, many, or a class where the clone is expanded.

NA	TRBV12-3/TRBV12-4	TRBJ2-3	12	few	TGTGCCAGCAGTATGGACGCGGATACGCAGTATTTT	CASSMDADTQYF
NA	TRBV5-6	TRBJ2-4	14	NA	TGTGCCAGCAGCGTTATACTAGCCAAAAACATTCAGTACTTC	CASSVILAKNIQYF
NA	TRBV5-1	TRBJ2-4	16	NA	TGCGCCAGCAGCTTGGCCGAGGGTGGGGAAAAAAACATTCAGTACTTC	CASSLAEGGEKNIQYF
TRBD1	TRBV10-3	TRBJ1-4	16	NA	TGTGCCATCAGTGAGCAATCCGGGACAGGGGCGGAAAAACTGTTTTTT	CAISEQSGTGAEKLFF
TRBD2	TRBV5-1	TRBJ2-7	17	NA	TGCGCCAGCAGCTCCCTCGGACTAGCGGGAGCCCTACGGGAGCAGTACTTC	CASSSLGLAGALREQYF
NA	TRBV20-1	TRBJ2-5	14	NA	TGCAGTGCGGGGAATACAGGGATGGTGGAGACCCAGTACTTC	CSAGNTGMVETQYF
NA	TRBV20-1	TRBJ1-1	11	NA	TGCAGTGCTAATACGCCAGCTGAAGCTTTCTTT	CSANTPAEAFF
NA	TRBV20-1	TRBJ2-7	11	NA	TGCAGTGCCAGGGTGGGCTACGAGCAGTACTTC	CSARVGYEQYF
NA	TRBV28	TRBJ2-5	13	NA	TGTGCCAGCAGCGATATTGTTTCGGGGACCCAGTACTTC	CASSDIVSGTQYF
NA	TRBV7-2	TRBJ2-1	19	NA	TGTGCCAGCAGCTTAGTAGTGTATTCCAGCGTGTCTCCCTACAATGAGCAGTTCTTC	CASSLVVYSSVSPYNEQFF
NA	TRBV7-8	TRBJ2-3	12	NA	TGTGCCAGCAGCTCTGGAGGCGATACGCAGTATTTT	CASSSGGDTQYF
TRBD1	TRBV2	TRBJ1-1	15	NA	TGTGCCAGCAGGGAGGGACAGGGGGAATTCACTGAAGCTTTCTTT	CASREGQGEFTEAFF
NA	TRBV9	TRBJ1-2	14	NA	TGTGCCAGCAGCGAAGGCCGGGAGGGCTATGGCTACACCTTC	CASSEGREGYGYTF
TRBD2	TRBV4-1	TRBJ2-1	15	once	TGCGCCAGCAGCCAAGATGTAGCGGGAGATTCTGAGCAGTTCTTC	CASSQDVAGDSEQFF
NA	TRBV19	TRBJ1-5	15	NA	TGTGCCAGTAGTATTGGGGACCAGGGCAATCAGCCCCAGCATTTT	CASSIGDQGNQPQHF
NA	TRBV5-4	TRBJ2-1	13	NA	TGTGCCAGCAGCCTGGCGACCGTCAATGAGCAGTTCTTC	CASSLATVNEQFF
TRBD2	TRBV20-1	TRBJ2-3	12	NA	TGCAGTGCCGGACTAGCCTCAGATACGCAGTATTTT	CSAGLASDTQYF
NA	TRBV24-1	TRBJ2-3	13	once	TGTGCCACCGGGGCGGTATTCACAGATACGCAGTATTTT	CATGAVFTDTQYF
NA	TRBV12-3/TRBV12-4	TRBJ2-7	11	NA	TGTGCCAGCGGGCAGGGATCGGAGCAGTACTTC	CASGQGSEQYF
NA	TRBV20-1	TRBJ1-1	13	NA	TGCAGTGCTAGAGATTTGAACGTACGAGAAGCTTTCTTT	CSARDLNVREAFF
TRBD2	TRBV10-3	TRBJ2-1	16	NA	TGTGCCATCAGTGAGCCTAGCGGGAGATTCTACAATGAGCAGTTCTTC	CAISEPSGRFYNEQFF
NA	TRBV29-1	TRBJ1-4	13	NA	TGCAGCGGGCTAGGAGCAACTAATGAAAAACTGTTTTTT	CSGLGATNEKLFF
NA	TRBV4-1	TRBJ1-1	12	NA	TGCGCCAGCAGCCGAGAAGGGACTGAAGCTTTCTTT	CASSREGTEAFF
TRBD1	TRBV28	TRBJ1-4	14	NA	TGTGCCGTTAAAGAGGAGGGGGCTGGAGAAAAACTGTTTTTT	CAVKEEGAGEKLFF
NA	TRBV20-1	TRBJ2-3	13	NA	TGCGGGACCCACGGGAGAGGCACAGATACGCAGTATTTT	CGTHGRGTDTQYF
NA	TRBV19	TRBJ2-3	17	NA	TGTGCCAGTAGTCCCCCGTTAGCGGTCGCTAACACCGTTACGCAGTATTTT	CASSPPLAVANTVTQYF